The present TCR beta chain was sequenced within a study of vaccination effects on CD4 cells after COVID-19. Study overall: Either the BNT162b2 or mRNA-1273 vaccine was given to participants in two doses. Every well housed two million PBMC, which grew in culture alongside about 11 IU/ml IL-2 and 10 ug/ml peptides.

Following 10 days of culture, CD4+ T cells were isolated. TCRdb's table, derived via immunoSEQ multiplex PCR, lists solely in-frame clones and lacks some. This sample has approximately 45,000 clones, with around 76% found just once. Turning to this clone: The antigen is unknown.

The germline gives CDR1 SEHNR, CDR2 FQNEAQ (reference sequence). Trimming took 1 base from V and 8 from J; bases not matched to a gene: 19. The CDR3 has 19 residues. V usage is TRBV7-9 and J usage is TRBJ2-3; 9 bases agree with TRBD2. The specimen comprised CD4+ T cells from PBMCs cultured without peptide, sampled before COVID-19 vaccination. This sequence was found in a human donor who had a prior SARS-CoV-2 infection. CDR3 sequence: CASSLVPPPSGIARFTQYF. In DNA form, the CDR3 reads TGTGCCAGCAGCTTAGTGCCCCCACCTAGCGGGATTGCCCGTTTTACGCAGTATTTT.